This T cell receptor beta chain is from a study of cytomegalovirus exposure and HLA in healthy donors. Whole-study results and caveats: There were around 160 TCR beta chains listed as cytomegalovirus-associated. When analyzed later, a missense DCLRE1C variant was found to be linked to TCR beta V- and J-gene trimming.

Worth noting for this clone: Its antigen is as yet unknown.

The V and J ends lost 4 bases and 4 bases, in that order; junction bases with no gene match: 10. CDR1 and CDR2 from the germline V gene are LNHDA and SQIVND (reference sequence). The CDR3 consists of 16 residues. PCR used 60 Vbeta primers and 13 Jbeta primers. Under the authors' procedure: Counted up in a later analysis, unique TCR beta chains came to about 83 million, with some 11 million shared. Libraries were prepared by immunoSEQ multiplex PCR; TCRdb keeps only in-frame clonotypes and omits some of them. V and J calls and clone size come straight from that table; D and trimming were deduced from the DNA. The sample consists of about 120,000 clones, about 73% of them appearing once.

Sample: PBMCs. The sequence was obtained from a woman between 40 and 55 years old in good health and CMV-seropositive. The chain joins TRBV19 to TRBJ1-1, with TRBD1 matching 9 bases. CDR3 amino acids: CASSKNTGQGRTEAFF. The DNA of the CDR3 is TGTGCCAGTAGTAAAAATACGGGACAGGGACGCACTGAAGCTTTCTTT. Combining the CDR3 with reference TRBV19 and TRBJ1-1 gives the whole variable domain DGGITQSPKYLFRKEGQNVTLSCEQNLNHDAMYWYRQDPGQGLRLIYYSQIVNDFQKGDIAEGYSVSREKKESFPLTVTSAQKNPTAFYLCASSKNTGQGRTEAFFGQGTRLTVV.